Sequencing of this T cell receptor beta chain was carried out in a study of neurological immune-mediated disorders. The study, taken as a whole, reports: Expansion of TCR clones was greatest in HTLV-1-associated myelopathy and smallest in multiple sclerosis, where it fell below that of healthy controls.

The team produced cDNA through 5'RACE using 10-nucleotide random UMIs. MiXCR, run by TCRdb on the 5' RACE reads, gives a single entry per CDR3 protein. The sample includes around 33,000 distinct CDR3 sequences, under 7.5% of them seen just once. This CDR3 is built from 14 residues. CDR1 and CDR2 from the germline V gene are SEHNR and FQNEAQ (reference sequence). The germline V and J ends were trimmed by 5 bases and 1 base, with 8 bases remaining between them. This clonotype was counted once. Its antigen is unidentified. The source material was PBMCs. The V and J genes are TRBV7-9 and TRBJ2-2; D is uncertain. The sequence was obtained from a woman aged 35 to 49 in good health. As DNA, the CDR3 is TGTGCCAGCAGCCTGTCTAGGAACACCGGGGAGCTGTTTTTT. It translates to CASSLSRNTGELFF.